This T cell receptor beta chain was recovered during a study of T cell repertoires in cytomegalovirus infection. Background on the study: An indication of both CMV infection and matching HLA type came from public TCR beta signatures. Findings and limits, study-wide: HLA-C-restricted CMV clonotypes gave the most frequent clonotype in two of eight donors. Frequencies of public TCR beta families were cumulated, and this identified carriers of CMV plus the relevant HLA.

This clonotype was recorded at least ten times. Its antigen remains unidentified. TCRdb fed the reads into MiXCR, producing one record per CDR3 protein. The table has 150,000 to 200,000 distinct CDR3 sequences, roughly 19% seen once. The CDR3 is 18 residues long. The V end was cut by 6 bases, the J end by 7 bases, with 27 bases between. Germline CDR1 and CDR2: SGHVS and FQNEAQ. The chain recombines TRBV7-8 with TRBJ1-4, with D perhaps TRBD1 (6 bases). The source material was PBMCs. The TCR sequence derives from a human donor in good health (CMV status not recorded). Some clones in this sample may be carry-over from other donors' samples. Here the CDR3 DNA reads TGTGCCAGCAGTTCTAGCCGGACAGCCGGGTTGTCTAGTGAAAAACTGTTTTTT. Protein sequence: CASSSSRTAGLSSEKLFF.